A selection of T cell receptor beta chains follows, all from one sample in a study of siplizumab effects on memory and regulatory T cells. Produced via immunoSEQ multiplex PCR; TCRdb's table is partial and in-frame only. The data contain over 70,000 clones, just under 90% of them singletons. Sample: CD4+ T cells sorted from blood. These receptors came from a human donor in good health. CDR3s include the opening cysteine and the closing phenylalanine or tryptophan. D genes are given only for firm matches. Clone size is stated in some rows and not others, as once, few, many or a class when expanded.

d_call	v_call	j_call	clone_size	cdr3_aa	cdr3_nt
NA	TRBV5-6	TRBJ1-2	NA	CASSPPGKLYGYTF	TGTGCCAGCAGCCCCCCGGGTAAATTGTATGGCTACACCTTC
NA	TRBV4-2	TRBJ1-3	NA	CASSQDQGISIVDTIYF	TGTGCCAGCAGCCAAGATCAAGGCATTTCTATCGTCGACACCATATATTTT
NA	TRBV19	TRBJ1-4	NA	CASSIPPGSGEKLFF	TGTGCCAGTAGTATTCCTCCGGGGTCGGGAGAAAAACTGTTTTTT
NA	TRBV6-5	TRBJ1-2	NA	CATRGQSYGYTF	TGTGCCACCCGGGGCCAGTCCTATGGCTACACCTTC
TRBD2	TRBV11-3	TRBJ2-7	NA	CASSLAGYEQYF	TGTGCCAGCAGCCTAGCGGGCTACGAGCAGTACTTC
TRBD2	TRBV11-2	TRBJ2-7	NA	CASKLAGSYEQYF	TGTGCCAGCAAACTAGCGGGATCCTACGAGCAGTACTTC
NA	TRBV5-1	TRBJ1-2	NA	CASSLGSRNYGYTF	TGCGCCAGCAGCTTGGGAAGTAGAAACTATGGCTACACCTTC
TRBD2	TRBV18	TRBJ2-3	NA	CASSPPSGMEGTQYF	TGTGCCAGCTCACCACCGAGCGGGATGGAGGGTACGCAGTATTTT
NA	TRBV9	TRBJ2-7	NA	CASSVEPTSREQYF	TGTGCCAGCAGCGTAGAGCCTACCTCTCGGGAGCAGTACTTC
NA	TRBV12-5	TRBJ2-3	NA	CASGLSPSPNTQYF	TGTGCTAGTGGTTTAAGTCCCAGCCCAAATACGCAGTATTTT
NA	TRBV2	TRBJ1-4	NA	CASRATTTNEKLFF	TGTGCCAGCAGGGCAACAACAACTAATGAAAAACTGTTTTTT
NA	TRBV7-6	TRBJ1-5	NA	CASSPPPRAGPLRQPQHF	TGTGCCAGCAGCCCCCCACCCCGCGCGGGTCCCCTCCGGCAGCCCCAGCATTTT
NA	TRBV27	TRBJ1-1	NA	CASSLVRGGTEAFF	TGTGCCAGCAGTTTAGTGAGGGGAGGAACTGAAGCTTTCTTT
NA	TRBV4-1	TRBJ2-1	once	CASSQGEGRNEQFF	TGCGCCAGCAGCCAAGGGGAAGGAAGGAATGAGCAGTTCTTC
TRBD1	TRBV5-1	TRBJ2-6	NA	CASKRTGYPSGANVLTF	TGCGCCAGCAAAAGGACAGGGTACCCCTCTGGGGCCAACGTCCTGACTTTC
TRBD1	TRBV5-4	TRBJ1-2	few	CASSGRDRAPGYTF	TGTGCCAGCAGCGGAAGGGACAGGGCCCCTGGCTACACCTTC
NA	TRBV29-1	TRBJ2-2	many	CSVGLSLPGGELFF	TGCAGCGTTGGCCTCTCCTTACCGGGCGGGGAGCTGTTTTTT
NA	TRBV29-1	TRBJ1-1	NA	CSGVDPGGAFF	TGCAGCGGAGTGGATCCGGGGGGAGCTTTCTTT
NA	TRBV18	TRBJ1-1	NA	CASSPQNQGGTEAFF	TGTGCCAGCTCACCACAAAACCAAGGGGGCACTGAAGCTTTCTTT
TRBD2	TRBV19	TRBJ2-2	NA	CASSINSGRANTGELFF	TGTGCCAGTAGTATCAATAGCGGGAGGGCGAACACCGGGGAGCTGTTTTTT
NA	TRBV5-5	TRBJ1-3	NA	CASSPGGGHSGNTIYF	TGTGCCAGCAGCCCCGGTGGTGGGCACTCTGGAAACACCATATATTTT
NA	TRBV29-1	TRBJ2-7	NA	CSVEGGGGTSSYEQYF	TGCAGCGTTGAAGGGGGGGGCGGGACTTCTTCCTACGAGCAGTACTTC
TRBD2	TRBV7-9	TRBJ2-3	few	CASSPVAGEGLDTQYF	TGTGCCAGCAGCCCGGTAGCGGGAGAGGGGTTAGATACGCAGTATTTT
TRBD2	TRBV19	TRBJ2-1	NA	CASSAGTSGRPFNEQFF	TGTGCCAGTAGTGCCGGGACTAGCGGGAGGCCCTTCAATGAGCAGTTCTTC
TRBD1	TRBV9	TRBJ2-1	NA	CASSLRDRGNEQFF	TGTGCCAGCAGCCTACGGGACAGGGGGAATGAGCAGTTCTTC
NA	TRBV18	TRBJ2-7	NA	CASSPAGKAAYEQYF	TGTGCCAGCTCACCAGCCGGGAAAGCAGCCTACGAGCAGTACTTC
NA	TRBV4-2	TRBJ1-2	NA	CASSELKTGEISLGYTF	TGTGCCAGCAGCGAGCTCAAGACCGGGGAGATAAGTCTGGGCTACACCTTC
TRBD2	TRBV4-3	TRBJ2-1	once	CASSQGHGTSGFEQFF	TGCGCCAGCAGCCAAGGGCACGGGACTAGCGGTTTTGAGCAGTTCTTC
TRBD2	TRBV30	TRBJ2-6	NA	CAWSPGLAGSGANVLTF	TGTGCCTGGAGTCCGGGACTAGCGGGATCTGGGGCCAACGTCCTGACTTTC
TRBD1	TRBV2	TRBJ1-5	medium-sized	CASRTEGANQPQHF	TGTGCCAGCAGGACCGAGGGGGCCAATCAGCCCCAGCATTTT
TRBD2	TRBV7-2	TRBJ2-4	NA	CASTPQGGTKNIQYF	TGTGCCAGCACCCCTCAGGGAGGGACCAAAAACATTCAGTACTTC
NA	TRBV21-1	TRBJ1-5	NA	CASTWRSDQPQHF	TGTGCCAGCACCTGGAGGAGTGATCAGCCCCAGCATTTT
TRBD2	TRBV19	TRBJ2-1	NA	CASSIKAGASSYNEQFF	TGTGCCAGTAGTATAAAAGCGGGGGCGAGCTCCTACAATGAGCAGTTCTTC
NA	TRBV10-1	TRBJ1-2	NA	CASSPGGGSGYTF	TGCGCCAGCAGCCCCGGTGGAGGCAGCGGCTACACCTTC
NA	TRBV7-8	TRBJ1-5	NA	CASSLRDSNQPQHF	TGTGCCAGCAGCTTACGCGATAGCAATCAGCCCCAGCATTTT
TRBD1	TRBV10-2	TRBJ2-7	NA	CASSELTGISYEQYF	TGCGCCAGCAGTGAGTTGACAGGGATTTCTTACGAGCAGTACTTC
TRBD2	TRBV29-1	TRBJ2-2	NA	CSGLGSGRAGTGELFF	TGCAGCGGGTTGGGTAGCGGGAGGGCGGGCACCGGGGAGCTGTTTTTT
NA	TRBV7-2	TRBJ2-3	NA	CASSSWVAGRTDTQYF	TGTGCCAGCAGCTCCTGGGTGGCGGGGAGGACAGATACGCAGTATTTT
TRBD1	TRBV10-3	TRBJ2-7	NA	CAIKTDRVSEQYF	TGTGCCATCAAAACGGACAGGGTAAGCGAGCAGTACTTC
NA	TRBV19	TRBJ2-2	once	CASSDPGLTGELFF	TGTGCCAGTAGCGATCCGGGTTTGACCGGGGAGCTGTTTTTT
TRBD1	TRBV7-8	TRBJ1-5	NA	CASSFKSQGAQPQHF	TGTGCCAGCAGCTTTAAATCTCAGGGGGCCCAGCCCCAGCATTTT
NA	TRBV6-5	TRBJ2-7	few	CASSSRDGPYEQYF	TGTGCCAGCAGTTCCCGGGACGGTCCTTACGAGCAGTACTTC
NA	TRBV7-9	TRBJ1-4	NA	CASSLAGGEKLFF	TGTGCCAGCAGCTTGGCAGGCGGTGAAAAACTGTTTTTT
NA	TRBV18	TRBJ2-1	NA	CASSELTGGGDEQFF	TGTGCCAGCTCTGAACTAACTGGAGGGGGAGATGAGCAGTTCTTC
NA	TRBV19	TRBJ2-7	NA	CASSFGGLSSYEQYF	TGTGCCAGTAGTTTTGGCGGGCTCAGCTCCTACGAGCAGTACTTC
NA	TRBV10-3	TRBJ2-2	NA	CAISESGTTNTGELFF	TGTGCCATCAGTGAGTCCGGGACCACGAACACCGGGGAGCTGTTTTTT
TRBD1	TRBV6-1	TRBJ1-1	NA	CASDRGLNTEAFF	TGTGCCAGTGACAGGGGCCTGAACACTGAAGCTTTCTTT
NA	TRBV5-6	TRBJ2-7	NA	CASSSGRRPSYEQYF	TGTGCCAGCAGCTCCGGTAGGAGGCCCTCCTACGAGCAGTACTTC